These 18 T cell receptor beta chains originate from one sample sequenced in a study of regulatory T cells in long-lasting Graves disease. The authors built TCR beta libraries using iRepertoire HTBI primers and Arm-PCR of CDR3 regions. TCRdb reprocessed the multiplex PCR reads via MiXCR and lists one record per CDR3 protein. Counted here are about 460,000 distinct CDR3 sequences, about 20% occurring once; the ten biggest clones make up over 10%. Time point meaning: persistent/refractory GD, antithyroid drugs over 5 years with positive TRAb. Researchers made the TCR library from RNA that was extracted from PBMCs. The specimen comprised peripheral blood mononuclear cells (PBMCs), sampled when the disease was refractory, from a patient treated with antithyroid drugs. Every receptor here comes from a female donor with Graves disease.

The DNA for the CDR3 is TGTGCCAGCTCACCACGGCAAGGGGGCGCGTACACTGAAGCTTTCTTT. This encodes CASSPRQGGAYTEAFF. The chain has TRBV18 and TRBJ1-1; TRBD1 matches 7 bases. Trimming cost V 1 base and J 3 bases; bases outside gene matches: 8. This CDR3 is built from 16 residues. Germline V gene data show CDR1 as KGHSH and CDR2 as LQKENI. Looking up the rest from reference TRBV18 and TRBJ1-1 gives the full variable domain: NAGVMQNPRHLVRRRGQEARLRCSPMKGHSHVYWYRQLPEEGLKFMVYLQKENIIDESGMPKERFSAEFPKEGPSILRIQQVVRGDSAAYFCASSPRQGGAYTEAFFGQGTRLTVV.

This clonotype was found many times. The V and J genes are TRBV28 and TRBJ2-7, with D possibly matching TRBD1 (6 bases). The V gene's germline CDR1 is MDHEN and CDR2 SYDVKM. Trimming pared 7 bases from V and 2 bases from J, leaving 15 bases between. This CDR3 contains 14 residues. The CDR3 nucleotides are TGTGCCAGCAAGGAGACAGGACTCCCCTACGAGCAGTACTTC. This translates into CASKETGLPYEQYF.

This clonotype turned up a few times. This chain joins TRBV6-4 and TRBJ2-2, with 9 bases lining up with TRBD2. CDR1 and CDR2 from the germline V gene are MRHNA and SNTAGT. The V and J ends lost 5 bases and 4 bases, in that order; junction bases with no gene match: 8. The CDR3 extends over 16 amino acids. The CDR3 bases are TGTGCCAGCAGTTACTTTTCTAGCGGGACCACCGGGGAGCTGTTTTTT. As protein: CASSYFSSGTTGELFF.

This clonotype was seen many times. V is TRBV29-1 and J is TRBJ2-7, with TRBD2 as a possible D gene (6 bases). CDR1 is SQVTM and CDR2 is ANQGSEA in the germline V gene. This CDR3 region has 15 residues. V was clipped by 6 bases and J by 7 bases, with 25 bases between them. This chain's CDR3 is CSVATSGNWEEEQYF. DNA for the CDR3: TGCAGCGTCGCCACCTCAGGGAATTGGGAGGAAGAGCAGTACTTC.

The chain joins TRBV4-3 to TRBJ2-7; D not certain. This CDR3 is 14 amino acids long. Germline lookup yields CDR1 LGHNA and CDR2 YSLEER. Deletions cut 4 bases from V and 5 bases from J, with 15 bases between. Written as DNA, the CDR3 is TGCGCCAGCAGCCTCCGGACCCCCGGCCACGAGCAGTACTTC. Translated, it gives CASSLRTPGHEQYF.

The chain uses TRBV11-3 and TRBJ1-6; D remains unclear. Per germline, CDR1 SGHNT and CDR2 YENEEA. CDR3 length equals 20 residues. V was cut by 5 bases and J by 3 bases, with 26 bases left in between. The CDR3 DNA sequence: TGTGCCAGCAGCCACGGGAAGGCGATCCTAGATACCCTCTATAATTCACCCCTCCACTTT. Residues: CASSHGKAILDTLYNSPLHF.

This clonotype was counted at least ten times. The chain recombines TRBV3-1 with TRBJ2-7, with D uncertain. V lost 0 bases to trimming and J lost 2 bases, with 5 bases between them. Germline CDR1 LGHDT, CDR2 YNNKEL (reference sequence). CDR3 length equals 13 residues. The CDR3 sequence is CASSQDGAYEQYF. As DNA, the CDR3 is TGTGCCAGCAGCCAAGATGGGGCCTACGAGCAGTACTTC.

As concerns this clonotype: Being one base from a much bigger clone, this may be a read error. The chain is built from TRBV7-2 and TRBJ2-7; 7 nucleotides align to TRBD2. CDR3 size: 15 residues. V was pared by 1 base and J by 4 bases, with 7 bases of the junction left unmatched. Germline CDR1 SGHTA, CDR2 FQGNSA. The CDR3 is CASSLVRTRDYEQYF. CDR3 DNA sequence: TGTGCCAGCAGCTTAGTTCGGACTAGAGATTACGAGCAGTACTTC.

With respect to this clonotype: A read error is the likely source, as a far larger clone sits one nucleotide away. J is TRBJ1-2 and V is TRBV6-2 or TRBV6-3; no clear D. This CDR3 has 13 residues. V was cut by 5 bases and J by 8 bases, with 15 bases left in between. Germline loops: CDR1 MNHEY, CDR2 SVGEGT. The CDR3 bases are TGTGCCAGCAGTCTCAGGACTCTTCGGGGCTACACCTTC. This sequence encodes CASSLRTLRGYTF.

The chain couples TRBV7-9 to TRBJ1-1, with D perhaps TRBD1 (5 bases). The CDR3 covers 17 residues. Germline CDR1 SEHNR, CDR2 FQNEAQ (reference sequence). V lost 11 bases to trimming and J lost 1 base, with 26 bases between them. The CDR3 loop reads CAGHNLWLSDTNTEAFF. Here the CDR3 DNA reads TGTGCCGGCCATAACCTGTGGTTATCGGACACGAACACTGAAGCTTTCTTT. Full variable domain (remainder filled in from reference TRBV7-9 and TRBJ1-1): DTGVSQNPRHKITKRGQNVTFRCDPISEHNRLYWYRQTLGQGPEFLTYFQNEAQLEKSRLLSDRFSAERPKGSFSTLEIQRTEQGDSAMYLCAGHNLWLSDTNTEAFFGQGTRLTVV.

This clonotype was recorded many times. The chain is built from TRBV6-2 or TRBV6-3 and TRBJ2-5; no reliable D call. V was shortened by 5 bases and J by 2 bases, with 12 bases between the two germline ends. The CDR3 runs 14 residues. Germline CDR1 reads MNHEY; CDR2 reads SVGEGT. The CDR3 loop is CASSSTALQETQYF. The CDR3 DNA is TGTGCCAGCAGTAGTACAGCGCTACAAGAGACCCAGTACTTC.

The chain uses TRBV7-2 and TRBJ1-1; maybe TRBD1 (5 bases). The V end lost 5 bases, the J end lost 5 bases, and 15 bases lay between the germline ends. The CDR3 contains 14 residues. CDR1 and CDR2 from the germline V gene are SGHTA and FQGNSA. The CDR3 sequence is CASSPGPQGTEAFF. The DNA of the CDR3 is TGTGCCAGCAGCCCGGGGCCCCAAGGAACTGAAGCTTTCTTT.

The chain combines TRBV20-1 with TRBJ2-2; the D gene is possibly TRBD1 (6 bases). CDR1 is DFQATT and CDR2 is SNEGSKA in the germline V gene (reference sequence). The V end was cut by 6 bases, the J end by 1 base, with 12 bases between. This CDR3 contains 14 residues. CDR3 nucleotide sequence: TGCAGTGCCCGAGGACAGAGGAACACCGGGGAGCTGTTTTTT. Its protein is CSARGQRNTGELFF.

This clonotype appeared many times. The chain combines TRBV10-3 with TRBJ2-7; D possibly matches TRBD1 or TRBD2 (5 bases each). The length of the CDR3 is 15 residues. V lost 10 bases, J lost 0 bases, and 19 bases lay in between. Germline CDR1 reads ENHRY; CDR2 reads SYGVKD. CDR3 bases: TGTGCCACTACAAACCCGGGACGGGGCTCCTACGAGCAGTACTTC. This codes for CATTNPGRGSYEQYF.

This clonotype was recorded only once. J is TRBJ2-7 and V is TRBV28, with a possible D match to TRBD1 (8 bases). V lost 5 bases and J lost 3, with 14 bases in between. The CDR3 contains 14 residues. The V gene's germline CDR1 is MDHEN and CDR2 SYDVKM. CDR3 nucleotide sequence: TGTGCCAGCAGTGGTACAGGGGGGGGCTACGAGCAGTACTTC. Residues: CASSGTGGGYEQYF.

This clonotype was seen more than once but under ten times. The chain has TRBV6-2 or TRBV6-3 and TRBJ1-5; maybe TRBD1 (6 bases). The CDR3 is 18 amino acids. V was shortened by 3 bases and J by 5 bases, with 23 bases between the two germline ends. Germline CDR1 and CDR2: MNHEY and SVGEGT. The CDR3 sequence is CASSYNRGAGSFDQPQHF. In DNA, the CDR3 is TGTGCCAGCAGTTATAATAGGGGGGCAGGGAGTTTCGATCAGCCCCAGCATTTT.

This clonotype was detected a few times. The chain recombines TRBV6-2 or TRBV6-3 with TRBJ2-2; D is unclear. The CDR3 spans 12 residues. The germline V gene has CDR1 MNHEY and CDR2 SVGEGT. The V and J ends lost 2 bases and 5 bases respectively, with 3 bases between them. This chain's CDR3 is CASSYPTGELFF. The CDR3 DNA is TGTGCCAGCAGTTACCCAACCGGGGAGCTGTTTTTT.

The rearrangement joins TRBV7-3 to TRBJ2-2; 7 bases line up with TRBD1. This CDR3 is 13 amino acids long. Germline trimming cut 7 bases from V and 4 bases from J; bases unmatched to any gene: 3. CDR1 SGHTA and CDR2 FQGTGA come from the germline V gene. The CDR3 is CASKGAGTGELFF. The CDR3 nucleotides read TGTGCCAGCAAGGGGGCGGGCACCGGGGAGCTGTTTTTT. Full variable domain (outside the CDR3, taken from reference TRBV7-3 and TRBJ2-2): GAGVSQTPSNKVTEKGKYVELRCDPISGHTALYWYRQSLGQGPEFLIYFQGTGAADDSGLPNDRFFAVRPEGSVSTLKIQRTERGDSAVYLCASKGAGTGELFFGEGSRLTVL.